What follows are 7 T cell receptor beta chains derived from one specimen sequenced in a study of cytomegalovirus exposure and HLA in healthy donors. Use of 60 Vbeta and 13 Jbeta primers characterized the PCR. The table came from immunoSEQ multiplex PCR; TCRdb's copy has only in-frame clones and leaves some out. Altogether just over 95,000 clones are present, over 60% being singletons, with the ten largest covering roughly 8%. Sample: PBMCs. The receptor source for this set is a human donor in good health.

V usage is TRBV19 and J usage is TRBJ2-1; TRBD2 aligns across 7 bases. CDR1 LNHDA and CDR2 SQIVND come from the germline V gene (reference sequence). After removal of 5 bases from V and 9 bases from J, the junction contained 13 bases not matched to a gene. This CDR3 contains 15 residues. The CDR3 loop reads CASSVKTSSGGEQFF. In DNA, the CDR3 is TGTGCCAGTAGTGTAAAGACTAGTTCGGGAGGTGAGCAGTTCTTC.

The chain carries TRBV5-1 and TRBJ2-7, with 7 bases fitting TRBD1. Per germline, CDR1 SGHRS and CDR2 YFSETQ. The CDR3 runs to 14 residues. Trimming removed 2 bases from V and 5 bases from J; junction bases left unmatched: 7. This chain's CDR3 is CASSFDRVGDEQYF. The CDR3 DNA reads as TGCGCCAGCAGCTTCGACAGGGTGGGCGACGAGCAGTACTTC.

The V gene is TRBV18, the J gene TRBJ2-1; TRBD1 matches at 9 bases. Germline V gives CDR1 KGHSH, CDR2 LQKENI. Trimming removed 0 bases from V and 6 bases from J; junction bases left unmatched: 6. The CDR3 extends over 16 amino acids. The DNA for the CDR3 is TGTGCCAGCTCACCACCGGGACAGGGACTGCTCAATGAGCAGTTCTTC. Translated, it gives CASSPPGQGLLNEQFF.

V usage is TRBV5-4 and J usage is TRBJ2-1; possible D gene TRBD1, 6 bases. The ends were cut back, 2 bases at V and 2 bases at J, with 11 bases in the middle. Germline V gene sequence: CDR1 SGHNT, CDR2 YYREEE (reference sequence). The CDR3 sequence is 15 residues long. The CDR3 region is CASSLAGEPYNEQFF. CDR3 DNA sequence: TGTGCCAGCAGCTTAGCAGGGGAACCCTACAATGAGCAGTTCTTC.

V usage is TRBV10-3 and J usage is TRBJ2-1; TRBD2 matches at 9 bases. V lost 7 bases to trimming and J lost 2 bases; unmatched junction nucleotides: 3. This CDR3 is built from 14 residues. CDR1 and CDR2 (germline): ENHRY, SYGVKD. For the CDR3, the DNA is TGTGCCATCACTAGGACTAGCGCCTACAATGAGCAGTTCTTC. This codes for CAITRTSAYNEQFF.

This clone was picked up a small number of times. The V gene is TRBV5-1, the J gene TRBJ1-5, with D perhaps matching TRBD1 (5 bases). V was clipped by 3 bases and J by 4 bases, with 8 bases between them. This CDR3 is 13 amino acids long. Germline loops: CDR1 SGHRS, CDR2 YFSETQ. The chain's CDR3 is CASSSAGNQPQHF. The DNA of the CDR3 is TGCGCCAGCAGCTCGGCAGGGAATCAGCCCCAGCATTTT.

J is TRBJ2-1 and V is TRBV7-9, with a weak D call TRBD2 (6 bases). Germline V lookup: CDR1 SEHNR, CDR2 FQNEAQ (reference sequence). CDR3 length equals 15 residues. Trimming left V 2 bases short and J 6 bases short, with 14 bases between. DNA of the CDR3: TGTGCCAGCAGCTTATATTCGGCTAGCGTCAATGAGCAGTTCTTC. Amino acid sequence: CASSLYSASVNEQFF.